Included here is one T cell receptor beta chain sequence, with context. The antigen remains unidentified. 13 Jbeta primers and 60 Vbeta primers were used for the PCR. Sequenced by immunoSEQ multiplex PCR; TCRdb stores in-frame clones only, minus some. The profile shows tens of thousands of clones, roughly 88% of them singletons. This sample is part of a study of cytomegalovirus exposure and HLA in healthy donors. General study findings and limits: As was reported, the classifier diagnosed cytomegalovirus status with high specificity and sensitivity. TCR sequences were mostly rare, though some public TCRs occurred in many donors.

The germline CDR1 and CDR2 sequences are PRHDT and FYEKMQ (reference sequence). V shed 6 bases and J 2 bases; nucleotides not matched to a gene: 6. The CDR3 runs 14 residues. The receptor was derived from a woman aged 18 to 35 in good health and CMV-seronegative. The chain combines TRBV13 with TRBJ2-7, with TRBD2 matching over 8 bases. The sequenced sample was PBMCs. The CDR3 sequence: CASRPGGAPYEQYF. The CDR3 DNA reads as TGTGCCAGCAGACCCGGGGGGGCGCCCTACGAGCAGTACTTC. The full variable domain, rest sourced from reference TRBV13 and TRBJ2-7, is AAGVIQSPRHLIKEKRETATLKCYPIPRHDTVYWYQQGPGQDPQFLISFYEKMQSDKGSIPDRFSAQQFSDYHSELNMSSLELGDSALYFCASRPGGAPYEQYFGPGTRLTVT.